What follows are 11 T cell receptor beta chains derived from one specimen sequenced in a study of T cells in Graves' hyperthyroidism and ophthalmopathy. There were TCR beta CDR3 regions amplified from RNA transcripts. The TCR CDR3 was amplified in a first-round RT-PCR using the HTBI primer set. TCRdb called the multiplex PCR reads again in MiXCR, with one record for every CDR3 protein. The table records about 540,000 distinct CDR3 sequences, 46% of them present only once. The specimen sequenced was peripheral blood or thyroid tissue (not recorded which). The source is a woman aged 18-29 years with Graves' hyperthyroidism.

This clonotype appeared many times. At one of its ends the junction is not consistent with the germline gene, which may arise from a read error. This chain links TRBV10-3 with TRBJ2-7; D remains ambiguous. CDR1 ENHRY and CDR2 SYGVKD come from the germline V gene. This CDR3 contains 13 residues. The CDR3 coding sequence is TGTGCCAGCAGTGAGGCTCCGTCCTACGAGCAGTACTTC. It yields the protein CASSEAPSYEQYF.

The sample holds many counts of this clonotype. V is TRBV20-1 and J is TRBJ2-7, with TRBD1 matching 8 bases. This CDR3 comprises 13 residues. Unmatched junction bases numbered 5, after V lost 5 bases and J lost 2 bases. Germline V gene sequence: CDR1 DFQATT, CDR2 SNEGSKA (reference sequence). CDR3 protein: CSASDREPYEQYF. The DNA of the CDR3 is TGCAGTGCTTCGGACAGGGAACCCTACGAGCAGTACTTC.

This clonotype was found many times. The gene calls are TRBV2 and TRBJ1-5, with TRBD1 matching 7 bases. The V segment lost 6 bases and the J segment 7 bases; nucleotides outside the gene matches: 9. CDR3 length: 14 amino acids. CDR1 and CDR2 (germline): SNHLY, FYNNEI. CDR3 nucleotide sequence: TGTGCCAGCAGAAACAGGGGCGAGGGCCAGCCCCAGCATTTT. Protein sequence: CASRNRGEGQPQHF.

This clonotype was seen many times. The V and J genes are TRBV29-1 and TRBJ1-2; no reliable D call. The CDR3 runs to 13 residues. The V end was cut by 3 bases, the J end by 2 bases, with 10 bases between. Germline V lookup: CDR1 SQVTM, CDR2 ANQGSEA. The CDR3 here is CSVDEGGNYGYTF. The CDR3 DNA is TGCAGCGTTGACGAGGGAGGAAACTATGGCTACACCTTC.

This chain uses TRBV10-3 with TRBJ1-2; the match to TRBD1 covers 9 bases. CDR3 length equals 18 residues. Germline lookup yields CDR1 ENHRY and CDR2 SYGVKD. The V and J ends lost 10 bases and 2 bases, in that order; junction bases with no gene match: 20. The chain's CDR3 is CATRTGENPAFPNYGYTF. DNA for the CDR3: TGTGCCACCAGGACAGGGGAAAATCCGGCATTCCCCAACTATGGCTACACCTTC.

Worth noting for this clonotype: Being one base from a much bigger clone, this may be a read error. The rearrangement joins TRBV24-1 to TRBJ1-5; 8 bases agree with TRBD1. The CDR3 runs to 16 residues. Germline assignment: CDR1 KGHDR and CDR2 SFDVKD. Written as DNA, the CDR3 is TGTGCCACCGGTGACATAGGGACAGGCTCTGATCAGCCCCAGCATTTT. Its protein product is CATGDIGTGSDQPQHF.

The chain joins TRBV15 to TRBJ1-4, with D possibly TRBD1 on 5 matching bases. The CDR3 runs 14 residues. Per germline, CDR1 LNHNV and CDR2 YYDKDF (reference sequence). V was clipped by 3 bases and J by 8 bases, with 13 bases between them. Written as DNA, the CDR3 is TGTGCCACCAGCAGTCGGAGTGGGGGAGAAAAACTGTTTTTT. It codes for CATSSRSGGEKLFF.

This clonotype was counted ten times or more. The chain employs TRBV6-5 and TRBJ1-2; D may be TRBD1 (5 bases). Germline CDR1 and CDR2: MNHEY and SVGAGI. The V and J ends lost 6 bases and 2 bases respectively, with 10 bases between them. The CDR3 extends over 13 amino acids. The CDR3: CASRSTVNYGYTF. CDR3 in DNA: TGTGCCAGCAGGTCGACAGTAAACTATGGCTACACCTTC.

The chain carries TRBV12-3 or TRBV12-4 and TRBJ2-5; tentatively, D is TRBD1 or TRBD2 (5 bases each). This CDR3 has 14 residues. Trimming pared 2 bases from V and 2 bases from J, leaving 9 bases between. The CDR3 protein is CASSLIEGQETQYF. As DNA, the CDR3 is TGTGCCAGCAGTTTAATTGAGGGGCAAGAGACCCAGTACTTC.

As regards this clonotype: No conserved phenylalanine or tryptophan is present at the end of the CDR3, so a read error is the likely explanation. The DNA is omitted, as the CDR3 cannot be located on it reliably, and the CDR3 follows TCRdb's listing. The rearrangement links TRBV20-1 to TRBJ1-5. Germline CDR1 is DFQATT and CDR2 is SNEGSKA (reference sequence). From its first to its last residue, the CDR3 has 16 amino acids. This chain's CDR3 is CNARDPGVKAISPSMV.

This clonotype was seen only a few times. The CDR3 does not end in the conserved phenylalanine or tryptophan, so this is likely a read error. The DNA is left out, because the CDR3 cannot be placed on it with certainty; the CDR3 is given as TCRdb lists it. The V call is TRBV25-1, the J call TRBJ1-6. Germline V gene lookup returns CDR1 MGHDK and CDR2 SYGVNS. The CDR3 contains 13 residues when both ends are counted. This CDR3 reads CASSEFWNSPLQS.